This entry describes one T cell receptor (beta chain). Its matching antigen is unknown. The sample is drawn from a study of T cell responses to AZD1222 COVID-19 vaccine. In the study overall: Second doses that came at about 4 or about 12 weeks were put together.

The data were produced by immunoSEQ multiplex PCR, yet TCRdb's version contains in-frame clones alone and is incomplete. The sample has around 250,000 clones; roughly 93% are singletons. Points from the study as a whole: Spike-specific TCR breadth and depth rose after two AZD1222 doses. Reportedly, close to half of spike-specific TCRs are directed against unmutated variant regions.

V lost 5 bases and J 2 bases, leaving 9 bases between the germline ends. The germline V gene encodes CDR1 SGHVS and CDR2 FQNEAQ. The CDR3 has 13 amino acids. This clonotype originated in an adult in good health. Sequencing was performed on peripheral blood, taken on day 0 of AZD1222 vaccination. The chain joins TRBV7-8 to TRBJ1-2; D not resolved. The CDR3: CASSPGQNYGYTF. The CDR3 DNA reads as TGTGCCAGCAGCCCCGGCCAGAACTATGGCTACACCTTC. Full variable domain (outside the CDR3, taken from reference TRBV7-8 and TRBJ1-2): GAGVSQSPRYKVAKRGQDVALRCDPISGHVSLFWYQQALGQGPEFLTYFQNEAQLDKSGLPSDRFFAERPEGSVSTLKIQRTQQEDSAVYLCASSPGQNYGYTFGSGTRLTVV.